This TCR beta chain was identified in a study of blood T cell repertoires in COVID-19. On the study more broadly: COVID-19 samples collected from the United States, Italy and Spain covered acute and convalescent phases. From T cells, B-cell-depleted T cells, or PBMCs came the material, which was cDNA or gDNA.

V lost 3 bases and J lost 2, with 11 bases in between. The CDR3 contains 14 residues. Germline-derived CDR1 and CDR2 are SGHRS and YFSETQ. In the authors' methods: Cell counts per sample came from amplifying reference gene primers. TCRdb keeps only in-frame clones here, not all; method: immunoSEQ multiplex PCR. V and J calls and clone size come straight from that table; D and trimming were deduced from the DNA. The sample holds roughly 250,000 clones, roughly 82% seen once. The sample comprised peripheral blood. The TCR comes from a woman older than 75 with active or convalescent COVID-19. The chain couples TRBV5-1 to TRBJ1-1, with unresolved D. The chain's CDR3 is CASSSRRENTEAFF. CDR3 sequence (DNA): TGCGCCAGCAGCTCTAGACGGGAAAACACTGAAGCTTTCTTT. Full variable domain (outside the CDR3, taken from reference TRBV5-1 and TRBJ1-1): KAGVTQTPRYLIKTRGQQVTLSCSPISGHRSVSWYQQTPGQGLQFLFEYFSETQRNKGNFPGRFSGRQFSNSRSEMNVSTLELGDSALYLCASSSRRENTEAFFGQGTRLTVV.